Following are 21 T cell receptor beta chains from one sample sequenced in a study of response to subunit inactivated influenza vaccine. TCRdb called the RT-PCR reads again in MiXCR, with one record for every CDR3 protein. Of more than 600,000 distinct CDR3 sequences detected, roughly 20% appear once; the ten largest clones hold approximately 11%. The sequences come from PBMCs from blood, collected approximately 5 days after vaccination. These receptor sequences come from a man aged 45 to 65 who received an inactivated influenza vaccine.

The rearrangement joins TRBV20-1 to TRBJ2-3; 8 positions agree with TRBD1. The trim removed 5 bases at V and 3 bases at J, leaving 10 bases unmatched. CDR1 is DFQATT and CDR2 is SNEGSKA in the germline V gene (reference sequence). CDR3 length: 15 amino acids. CDR3 in DNA: TGCAGTGCTCCTTCCGGGGACAGGATTACAGATACGCAGTATTTT. Protein sequence: CSAPSGDRITDTQYF.

Only a few counts were recorded for this clonotype. This chain connects TRBV29-1 to TRBJ1-2; 9 bases match TRBD1. Germline assignment: CDR1 SQVTM and CDR2 ANQGSEA. The V segment lost 4 bases and the J segment 2 bases; nucleotides outside the gene matches: 5. The CDR3 totals 14 residues. The CDR3: CSVVPGQGNYGYTF. CDR3 sequence (DNA): TGCAGCGTTGTCCCGGGACAGGGAAACTATGGCTACACCTTC.

This chain joins TRBV27 and TRBJ2-1; 8 bases agree with TRBD2. Trimming took 1 base from V and 9 from J; bases not matched to a gene: 14. The CDR3 contains 17 residues. CDR1 is MNHEY, CDR2 SMNVEV, per germline (reference sequence). CDR3 sequence: CASSLLGGRRSSSEQFF. The CDR3 nucleotides read TGTGCCAGCAGTTTATTGGGCGGGAGGAGATCCTCCAGTGAGCAGTTCTTC.

There are many counts of this clonotype. The J gene is TRBJ2-2, the V gene TRBV15, with D possibly being TRBD2 (5 bases). Germline V CDR1 and CDR2: LNHNV, YYDKDF (reference sequence). CDR3 length: 14 residues. V lost 0 bases and J lost 6, with 8 bases in between. The CDR3 nucleotides are TGTGCCACCAGCAGAGATTGGGGAGCCGGGGAGCTGTTTTTT. It translates to CATSRDWGAGELFF.

This clonotype was recorded at least ten times. The gene calls are TRBV24-1 and TRBJ2-1, with TRBD2 identical over 12 bases. CDR3 length: 13 residues. The junction had 2 bases not matched to a gene; V was cut back by 10 bases and J by 5 bases. Germline CDR1 KGHDR, CDR2 SFDVKD. CDR3 in amino acids: CATGLAGNNEQFF. DNA of the CDR3: TGTGCCACAGGACTAGCGGGGAACAATGAGCAGTTCTTC.

This clonotype was counted ten times or more. This chain joins TRBV5-4 and TRBJ2-3, with TRBD2 matching 12 bases. CDR3 length: 15 amino acids. Germline CDR1 is SGHNT and CDR2 is YYREEE (reference sequence). With V trimmed by 5 bases and J by 4 bases, 5 bases remained unmatched. CDR3 in amino acids: CASRASGGASDTQYF. The CDR3, as DNA: TGTGCCAGCAGGGCTAGCGGGGGGGCCTCAGATACGCAGTATTTT.

In this sample, this clonotype turned up a few times. The gene calls are TRBV7-2 and TRBJ2-2, with D unclear. The CDR3 runs 15 residues. The V end lost 3 bases, the J end lost 0 bases, and 8 bases lay between the germline ends. Looked up from germline, CDR1 is SGHTA and CDR2 is FQGNSA. This CDR3 reads CASSFRHSNTGELFF. The CDR3 region has the DNA TGTGCCAGCAGCTTCAGACATTCGAACACCGGGGAGCTGTTTTTT.

The chain has TRBV5-5 and TRBJ1-3; no definite D call. The germline V gene encodes CDR1 SGHKS and CDR2 YYEKEE (reference sequence). Trimming took 0 bases from V and 0 from J, leaving 10 bases between them. CDR3 size: 16 residues. CDR3 region: CASSLEGPFSGNTIYF. DNA for the CDR3: TGTGCCAGCAGCTTGGAAGGGCCCTTCTCTGGAAACACCATATATTTT.

The V gene is TRBV7-9, the J gene TRBJ2-1, with D hard to call. Germline-derived CDR1 and CDR2 are SEHNR and FQNEAQ (reference sequence). V shed 0 bases and J shed 5 bases, with 5 bases lying between them. The CDR3 length is 13 residues. The CDR3 is CASSLATHNEQFF. CDR3 nucleotide sequence: TGTGCCAGCAGCTTAGCCACACACAATGAGCAGTTCTTC.

The chain couples TRBV29-1 to TRBJ2-7; TRBD2 matches 7 bases. With V trimmed by 6 bases and J by 2 bases, 7 bases remained unmatched. Per the germline V gene, CDR1 is SQVTM and CDR2 is ANQGSEA. The CDR3 is 13 residues long. The CDR3 nucleotides read TGCAGCGTAAGCGGGACTGGACCCTACGAGCAGTACTTC. Translation: CSVSGTGPYEQYF.

On this clonotype: Given a much more abundant clone one base away, this may be a read error. This chain links TRBV6-1 with TRBJ2-3, with 11 bases aligning to TRBD2. Germline lookup yields CDR1 MNHNS and CDR2 SASEGT. V dropped 8 bases and J dropped 5; count of bases not matched to a gene: 6. The CDR3 extends over 14 amino acids. CDR3 sequence: CASGSGGAGDTQYF. CDR3 DNA sequence: TGTGCCAGCGGTAGCGGGGGGGCTGGAGATACGCAGTATTTT.

This clonotype was seen many times. The CDR3 region has the DNA TGTGCCAGCAGTCCCCTTCCCCCCGGGGAGCTGTTTTTT. Its protein product is CASSPLPPGELFF. The chain uses TRBV12-3 or TRBV12-4 and TRBJ2-2, with unresolved D. The V and J ends lost 5 bases and 6 bases respectively, with 10 bases between them. The CDR3 extends over 13 amino acids.

There are many counts of this clonotype. The chain employs TRBV15 and TRBJ2-5; D call uncertain. The CDR3 totals 12 residues. The germline V gene encodes CDR1 LNHNV and CDR2 YYDKDF (reference sequence). Deletions cut 3 bases from V and 3 bases from J, with 5 bases between. This CDR3 is CATSRGKETQYF. The CDR3 region has the DNA TGTGCCACCAGCAGGGGGAAAGAGACCCAGTACTTC.

The chain is built from TRBV7-8 and TRBJ1-1; perhaps TRBD1 as D (6 bases). V lost 5 bases, J lost 5 bases, and 9 bases lay in between. Germline V gives CDR1 SGHVS, CDR2 FQNEAQ. This CDR3 has 12 amino acids. The CDR3 nucleotides are TGTGCCAGCAGCCATGGACAGACTGAAGCTTTCTTT. Protein product: CASSHGQTEAFF.

This clonotype was picked up a small number of times. CDR3 protein: CASSVAGRDTEAFF. The CDR3 coding sequence is TGTGCCAGCAGTGTGGCCGGCAGGGACACTGAAGCTTTCTTT. V usage is TRBV6-1 and J usage is TRBJ1-1; tentatively, D is TRBD1 (5 bases). CDR3 length: 14 amino acids. Trimming shortened V by 4 bases and J by 3 bases, and 12 bases separated the two germline ends. Germline CDR1 and CDR2: MNHNS and SASEGT.

There are a few counts of this clonotype. The chain uses TRBV12-3 or TRBV12-4 and TRBJ2-3, with 9 bases matching TRBD2. The CDR3 sequence is 14 residues long. Trimming at V came to 4 bases and at J to 14 bases, leaving 13 bases not matched to a gene. The CDR3 DNA follows: TGTGCCAGCAGTTCATCATATTCTGGGACTAGCACGTATTTT. This encodes CASSSSYSGTSTYF.

This clonotype was recorded a few times. V is TRBV20-1 and J is TRBJ2-4; D is unresolved. The germline CDR1 and CDR2 sequences are DFQATT and SNEGSKA (reference sequence). The CDR3 spans 11 residues. V lost 0 bases and J lost 9, with 6 bases in between. The CDR3 sequence is CSARDHSIQYF. The CDR3 DNA reads TGCAGTGCTAGAGATCACAGCATTCAGTACTTC.

V usage is TRBV20-1 and J usage is TRBJ2-5, with D possibly TRBD2 on 6 matching bases. The CDR3 length is 15 residues. V was clipped by 2 bases and J by 1 base, with 14 bases between them. Germline CDR1 is DFQATT and CDR2 is SNEGSKA (reference sequence). The CDR3 nucleotides read TGCAGTGCTAGACCCTATCGGGGGAGCCAAGAGACCCAGTACTTC. Translation: CSARPYRGSQETQYF.

At least ten counts were recorded for this clonotype. This sequence joins TRBV20-1 and TRBJ2-4; TRBD2 is a possible D gene (5 bases). This CDR3 is 15 amino acids long. V lost 1 base, J lost 0 bases, and 10 bases lay in between. The V gene's germline CDR1 is DFQATT and CDR2 SNEGSKA (reference sequence). CDR3 loop: CSARGPSLAKNIQYF. CDR3 bases: TGCAGTGCTAGAGGCCCTAGCCTAGCCAAAAACATTCAGTACTTC.

This clonotype appeared a few times. V is TRBV20-1 and J is TRBJ2-7; D gene ambiguous. The germline gives CDR1 DFQATT, CDR2 SNEGSKA (reference sequence). CDR3 length: 14 residues. V dropped 0 bases and J dropped 4 bases, with 13 bases sitting between them. CDR3 amino acids: CSARDVRVTYEQYF. DNA for the CDR3: TGCAGTGCTAGAGATGTTAGGGTGACTTACGAGCAGTACTTC.

This clonotype came up a few times. The chain links TRBV5-1 to TRBJ1-2; D is undetermined. The CDR3 loop spans 12 amino acids. V was clipped by 0 bases and J by 6 bases, with 6 bases between them. Germline CDR1 SGHRS, CDR2 YFSETQ. The CDR3 spells CASSLGTDGYTF. In DNA form, the CDR3 reads TGCGCCAGCAGCTTGGGAACCGATGGCTACACCTTC.